This TCR beta chain was captured by sequencing in a study of cytomegalovirus exposure and HLA in healthy donors. Overall study: The roughly 120 validation repertoires, a later analysis reported, used the same platform as the approximately 650 first-cohort repertoires. Study conclusions and caveats: Despite most TCR sequences being rare, some public TCRs occurred in many donors. There were about 160 TCR beta chains listed as cytomegalovirus-associated.

The germline CDR1 and CDR2 sequences are ENHRY and SYGVKD. The germline V and J ends were trimmed by 9 bases and 0 bases, with 9 bases remaining between them. The length of the CDR3 is 14 residues. Method: immunoSEQ multiplex PCR; TCRdb's copy keeps in-frame clones and lacks some. The sample shows 190,000 or so clones, about 86% of them seen only once. As to this clone: Its antigen is unidentified.

The source is a young woman in good health and CMV-seropositive. Sequenced: PBMCs. This chain connects TRBV10-3 to TRBJ2-6; maybe TRBD1 (5 bases). In DNA form, the CDR3 reads TGTGCCATGGACACAGCCTCTGGGGCCAACGTCCTGACTTTC. The encoded protein is CAMDTASGANVLTF.